This entry lists 26 T cell receptor beta chains sequenced from one sample in a study of T cell responses to AZD1222 COVID-19 vaccine. TCRdb keeps only in-frame clones here, not all; method: immunoSEQ multiplex PCR. This table has 150,000 to 200,000 clones, roughly nine tenths appearing once. The sample was peripheral blood, taken 28 days after the second AZD1222 dose. The receptors stem from an adult who received the AZD1222 COVID-19 vaccine.

This rearrangement joins TRBV2 to TRBJ1-2; D gene unclear. Looked up from germline, CDR1 is SNHLY and CDR2 is FYNNEI. This CDR3 is 14 amino acids long. V was pared by 5 bases and J by 8 bases, with 18 bases between. The CDR3 reads CASSLMGRSYGYTF. CDR3 DNA sequence: TGTGCCAGCAGTTTAATGGGCAGGTCTTACGGCTACACCTTC.

This rearrangement joins TRBV10-3 to TRBJ1-4; 11 nucleotides match TRBD1. Germline V CDR1 and CDR2: ENHRY, SYGVKD. J was trimmed by 5 bases and V by 2 bases; bases with no gene match: 4. There are 16 residues in the CDR3. CDR3 sequence reads: CAISEGQGAKNEKLFF. In nucleotides, the CDR3 is TGTGCCATCAGTGAGGGACAGGGGGCGAAGAATGAAAAACTGTTTTTT.

The chain couples TRBV6-5 to TRBJ2-1; D is perhaps TRBD1 (5 bases). The CDR3 totals 14 residues. Germline CDR1 MNHEY, CDR2 SVGAGI. Trimming left V 2 bases short and J 4 bases short, with 9 bases between. The CDR3: CASSYEGAYNEQFF. In nucleotides, the CDR3 is TGTGCCAGCAGTTACGAAGGGGCGTACAATGAGCAGTTCTTC.

V gene TRBV27 combines with J gene TRBJ1-1, with 8 bases matching TRBD1. The V gene end was trimmed by 5 bases and the J gene end by 3 bases; junction bases not matched to a gene: 8. The CDR3 spans 15 residues. The germline gives CDR1 MNHEY, CDR2 SMNVEV (reference sequence). The CDR3 DNA sequence: TGTGCCAGCAGTCTCTCCCGACAGGGGCACACTGAAGCTTTCTTT. Its protein is CASSLSRQGHTEAFF.

The J gene is TRBJ1-2, the V gene TRBV19, with unresolved D. Trimming left V 6 bases short and J 1 base short, with 15 bases between. Looked up from germline, CDR1 is LNHDA and CDR2 is SQIVND (reference sequence). CDR3 size: 15 residues. CDR3 nucleotide sequence: TGTGCCAGTAGGCCCCAGAGGAGCCTTAACTATGGCTACACCTTC. It specifies CASRPQRSLNYGYTF. Combining the CDR3 with reference TRBV19 and TRBJ1-2 gives the whole variable domain DGGITQSPKYLFRKEGQNVTLSCEQNLNHDAMYWYRQDPGQGLRLIYYSQIVNDFQKGDIAEGYSVSREKKESFPLTVTSAQKNPTAFYLCASRPQRSLNYGYTFGSGTRLTVV.

The CDR3 loop reads CASSLEWGGTGELFF. The CDR3 coding sequence is TGCGCCAGCAGCTTGGAGTGGGGGGGCACCGGGGAGCTGTTTTTT. J is TRBJ2-2 and V is TRBV5-1; 7 bases align to TRBD2. This CDR3 region has 15 residues. Germline lookup yields CDR1 SGHRS and CDR2 YFSETQ. V was clipped by 0 bases and J by 4 bases; unmatched bases: 3.

The chain joins TRBV6-5 to TRBJ1-2; no clear D gene. Germline V gene lookup returns CDR1 MNHEY and CDR2 SVGAGI. V lost 1 base and J lost 7, with 16 bases in between. The CDR3 consists of 15 residues. The CDR3, as DNA: TGTGCCAGCAGTTACTGGAGTAACAGAAGAGGTGGCTACACCTTC. This encodes CASSYWSNRRGGYTF.

In its sample, this clone was seen once. This chain joins TRBV4-1 and TRBJ2-7; D not certain. Germline CDR1 MGHRA, CDR2 YSYEKL. Trimming removed 1 base from V and 2 bases from J, with 12 bases in between. The CDR3 spans 15 residues. The CDR3 is CASSQGTGGTYEQYF. CDR3 nucleotide sequence: TGCGCCAGCAGCCAAGGAACCGGCGGAACCTACGAGCAGTACTTC.

This chain links TRBV6-1 with TRBJ1-1; D is perhaps TRBD1 (5 bases). Germline CDR1 MNHNS, CDR2 SASEGT. The CDR3 is made up of 13 amino acids. V lost 1 base and J 11 bases, leaving 14 bases between the germline ends. The CDR3 loop is CASSEVGQGDAFF. CDR3 in DNA: TGTGCCAGCAGTGAAGTTGGCCAAGGGGACGCTTTCTTT.

The V and J genes are TRBV3-1 (or the pseudogene TRBV3-2) and TRBJ1-2, with TRBD1 identical over 9 bases. This CDR3 contains 15 residues. CDR1 is LGHDT and CDR2 is YNNKEL in the germline V gene (reference sequence). V was clipped by 0 bases and J by 5 bases; unmatched bases: 4. The CDR3, as DNA: TGTGCCAGCAGCCAAGAGGGGACAGGGTATTATGGCTACACCTTC. Amino acids: CASSQEGTGYYGYTF.

The sample holds a few counts of this clone. This chain's CDR3 is CSASPGLAGHLAKNIQYF. The CDR3, as DNA: TGCAGTGCAAGTCCGGGACTAGCGGGGCATTTAGCCAAAAACATTCAGTACTTC. The chain uses TRBV20-1 and TRBJ2-4; 13 positions match TRBD2. The length of the CDR3 is 18 residues. The germline gives CDR1 DFQATT, CDR2 SNEGSKA (reference sequence). V lost 6 bases to trimming and J lost 0 bases; unmatched junction nucleotides: 11.

The CDR3 coding sequence is TGCGCCAGCAGTGAGGGTCCAAGGGAGCTGTTTTTT. Translating gives CASSEGPRELFF. The gene calls are TRBV10-1 and TRBJ2-2; D is unresolved. The CDR3 is made up of 12 amino acids. V was clipped by 2 bases and J by 9 bases, with 7 bases between them. CDR1 is WNHNN, CDR2 SYGVQD, per germline (reference sequence).

The chain combines TRBV6-5 with TRBJ1-1; D ambiguous. The length of the CDR3 is 15 residues. Between the trimmed V and J ends, which lost 6 bases and 4 bases, there was a span of 18 bases. From germline, CDR1 is MNHEY and CDR2 SVGAGI. CDR3 amino acids: CASRLSGPSGTEAFF. The CDR3 DNA follows: TGTGCCAGCAGACTTTCAGGACCTTCGGGCACTGAAGCTTTCTTT.

This rearrangement joins TRBV11-3 to TRBJ2-7, with 10 bases that match TRBD1. J gave up 3 bases and V 4 bases, and 9 bases lay outside the gene matches. This CDR3 is built from 16 residues. Germline CDR1 is SGHNT and CDR2 is YENEEA. CDR3 nucleotides: TGTGCCAGCAGCTCGGGACAGGGGCATGAGGACTACGAGCAGTACTTC. Its protein product is CASSSGQGHEDYEQYF. Using reference TRBV11-3 and TRBJ2-7 for the parts outside the CDR3, the full variable domain is EAGVVQSPRYKIIEKKQPVAFWCNPISGHNTLYWYLQNLGQGPELLIRYENEEAVDDSQLPKDRFSAERLKGVDSTLKIQPAELGDSAVYLCASSSGQGHEDYEQYFGPGTRLTVT.

This chain connects TRBV30 to TRBJ1-5, with TRBD1 matching over 7 bases. V dropped 1 base and J dropped 6; count of bases not matched to a gene: 6. Germline CDR1 is GTSNPN and CDR2 is SVGIG (reference sequence). CDR3 length equals 14 residues. The CDR3 coding sequence is TGTGCCTGGAGTGGACAGGGACATAGTCAGCCCCAGCATTTT. It codes for CAWSGQGHSQPQHF.

The chain recombines TRBV9 with TRBJ1-6; D gene ambiguous. V shed 2 bases and J shed 7 bases, with 19 bases lying between them. CDR3 length: 17 residues. CDR1 and CDR2 from the germline V gene are SGDLS and YYNGEE. In nucleotides, the CDR3 is TGTGCCAGCAGCGTGACTAAAAACAAAGATGAGAATTCACCCCTCCACTTT. This translates into CASSVTKNKDENSPLHF.

The chain employs TRBV5-1 and TRBJ2-3, with D possibly being TRBD2 (5 bases). The germline V gene encodes CDR1 SGHRS and CDR2 YFSETQ. The V end was cut by 0 bases, the J end by 5 bases, with 13 bases between. The CDR3 contains 15 residues. The CDR3 sequence: CASSLELGLRDTQYF. In nucleotides, the CDR3 is TGCGCCAGCAGCTTGGAACTAGGCCTACGAGATACGCAGTATTTT. Full variable domain (outside the CDR3, taken from reference TRBV5-1 and TRBJ2-3): KAGVTQTPRYLIKTRGQQVTLSCSPISGHRSVSWYQQTPGQGLQFLFEYFSETQRNKGNFPGRFSGRQFSNSRSEMNVSTLELGDSALYLCASSLELGLRDTQYFGPGTRLTVL.

The chain is built from TRBV6-2 or TRBV6-3 and TRBJ1-1, with D tentatively TRBD1 (6 bases). V was shortened by 6 bases and J by 11 bases, with 13 bases between the two germline ends. Germline loops: CDR1 MNHEY, CDR2 SVGEGT. The CDR3 is made up of 11 amino acids. DNA of the CDR3: TGTGCCAGCAGCCCCGGGACATTCGCTTTCTTT. It encodes CASSPGTFAFF.

The CDR3 sequence: CASRSSPRGGQGLTEQYF. DNA for the CDR3: TGTGCCAGTCGATCAAGCCCGAGGGGAGGACAGGGATTAACCGAGCAGTACTTC. The chain combines TRBV19 with TRBJ2-7; 8 bases agree with TRBD1. In germline, CDR1 is LNHDA, CDR2 SQIVND (reference sequence). The CDR3 loop spans 18 amino acids. The V segment lost 8 bases and the J segment 6 bases; nucleotides outside the gene matches: 24.

V and J are TRBV12-3 or TRBV12-4 and TRBJ2-1; D gene uncertain. The CDR3 runs to 13 residues. Trimming pared 5 bases from V and 7 bases from J, leaving 12 bases between. The DNA for the CDR3 is TGTGCCAGCAGTCTAATTGTTGGGAATGAGCAGTTCTTC. Amino acid sequence: CASSLIVGNEQFF.

The chain is built from TRBV7-9 and TRBJ1-4, with D possibly being TRBD1 (5 bases). Trimming shortened V by 4 bases and J by 5 bases, and 17 bases separated the two germline ends. Germline CDR1 and CDR2: SEHNR and FQNEAQ (reference sequence). The CDR3 is 16 residues long. The CDR3 DNA is TGTGCCAGCAGCTCCCGACCCAGGGATGGGAATGAAAAACTGTTTTTT. Translation: CASSSRPRDGNEKLFF.

CDR3 DNA sequence: TGTGCCAGCAGCGGCGCCGGGACAGGGAACACTGAAGCTTTCTTT. This translates into CASSGAGTGNTEAFF. This rearrangement joins TRBV7-9 to TRBJ1-1, with TRBD1 matching 8 bases. Germline loops: CDR1 SEHNR, CDR2 FQNEAQ (reference sequence). This CDR3 is built from 15 residues. Trimming took 5 bases from V and 1 from J; bases not matched to a gene: 6.

The V and J genes are TRBV12-5 and TRBJ2-3; 12 bases line up with TRBD2. The V and J ends lost 1 base and 4 bases, in that order; junction bases with no gene match: 15. Germline V gene lookup returns CDR1 LGHNT and CDR2 FRNRAP. This CDR3 spans 20 amino acids. The CDR3 loop reads CASGLEKPRSGLAGPDTQYF. CDR3 bases: TGTGCTAGTGGTTTGGAGAAACCACGTAGCGGACTAGCGGGGCCAGATACGCAGTATTTT.

The genes are TRBV6-5 and TRBJ1-1, with D possibly matching TRBD1 (5 bases). The length of the CDR3 is 14 residues. The V and J ends lost 6 bases and 4 bases respectively, with 15 bases between them. Germline CDR1 reads MNHEY; CDR2 reads SVGAGI. The CDR3 bases are TGTGCCAGCAGCATACAGGAGGAGGGCACTGAAGCTTTCTTT. Its protein product is CASSIQEEGTEAFF.

The V and J genes are TRBV7-9 and TRBJ2-7, with TRBD2 identical over 8 bases. The CDR3 covers 14 residues. J gave up 3 bases and V 0 bases, and 1 base lay outside the gene matches. Germline V CDR1 and CDR2: SEHNR, FQNEAQ (reference sequence). CDR3 amino acids: CASSLATSGYEQYF. CDR3 DNA sequence: TGTGCCAGCAGCTTAGCTACTAGCGGCTACGAGCAGTACTTC.

This chain connects TRBV19 to TRBJ2-6; 11 bases are shared with TRBD1. The CDR3 is 14 amino acids. Germline V lookup: CDR1 LNHDA, CDR2 SQIVND (reference sequence). The J segment lost 12 bases and the V segment lost 5 bases, leaving 6 bases of the junction unmatched. The chain's CDR3 is CASSLGTGGLVLTF. The CDR3 DNA is TGTGCCAGTAGTTTGGGGACAGGGGGGCTCGTCCTGACTTTC.